This T cell receptor (beta chain) stems from a study of blood T cell repertoires in COVID-19. The germline gives CDR1 LGHNA, CDR2 YNFKEQ. V lost 0 bases and J 6 bases, leaving 14 bases between the germline ends. The CDR3 extends over 15 amino acids. TCRdb keeps only in-frame clones here, not all; method: immunoSEQ multiplex PCR. Here the sample spans a few hundred thousand clones, 87% being singletons. The sample consisted of PBMCs or T cells enriched from blood (not recorded which). The rearrangement joins TRBV4-2 to TRBJ1-2; possible D gene TRBD1, 6 bases. This clonotype was obtained from a man in his late teens or twenties with acute COVID-19. CDR3 coding DNA: TGTGCCAGCAGCCAAGAATCAGGGGCGAGGGATGGCTACACCTTC. Translation: CASSQESGARDGYTF.